This T cell receptor beta chain came from a study of CD8 T cells in Susac syndrome. Random-hexamer reverse transcription was applied to about 0.45 to 1 ug RNA. MiXCR was run by TCRdb on the immunoSEQ multiplex PCR reads, yielding one entry per CDR3 protein. The table shows hundreds of thousands of distinct CDR3 sequences, with 90% to 95% occurring only once. Germline V gene data show CDR1 as MNHEY and CDR2 as SMNVEV (reference sequence). V lost 10 bases and J lost 1, with 21 bases in between. The CDR3 spans 16 residues. The source of this sequence is a human donor with multiple sclerosis. The sequencing input was CD8+ T cells from PBMCs. The V call is TRBV27, the J call TRBJ2-3; a possible D gene is TRBD2 (6 bases). This CDR3 is CATSRGTTGGTDTQYF. The CDR3 DNA reads as TGTGCCACGTCCCGCGGGACGACGGGCGGCACAGATACGCAGTATTTT.